The present T cell receptor beta chain was sequenced within a study of T cell repertoires in cytomegalovirus infection. Study in general: CMV epitopes, recently identified HLA-C-restricted and well-studied HLA-B-restricted, were used. CMV infection together with matching HLA type was indicated by public TCR beta signatures.

The germline CDR1 and CDR2 sequences are MGHRA and YSYEKL. Trimming took off 4 bases at V and 6 bases at J, with 9 bases between the two ends. The CDR3 length is 12 residues. TCRdb independently ran MiXCR on the reads; one entry per CDR3 protein. The sample contains about 920,000 distinct CDR3 sequences, 31% of which appear only once. Study-level points and caveats: In two of eight donors, the top clonotype was HLA-C-restricted CMV-specific. There were carriers of CMV plus the relevant HLA, and cumulative public TCR beta family frequency identified them.

A remark on this clonotype: Its antigen is unknown.

This chain connects TRBV4-1 to TRBJ1-2; D might be TRBD1 (6 bases). Sequenced material: cultured CD8+ T cells from PBMCs, taken from culture after CMV antigen stimulation. The receptor comes from a human donor in good health (CMV status not recorded). Some clones in this sample may be carry-over from other donors' samples. The CDR3 spells CASSPTGHGYTF. The CDR3, as DNA: TGCGCCAGCAGCCCAACAGGGCATGGCTACACCTTC.